The 4 T cell receptor beta chains listed next were all sequenced from one sample in a study of blood T cell repertoires in COVID-19. TCRdb keeps only in-frame clones here, not all; method: immunoSEQ multiplex PCR. This sample has some 180,000 clones, with 84% found just once. Sequenced material: PBMCs or T cells enriched from blood (not recorded which). The origin of the receptors is a woman aged 25 to 45 who had been exposed to COVID-19.

This clone was counted a single time. The gene calls are TRBV7-2 and TRBJ2-3; D ambiguous. Looked up from germline, CDR1 is SGHTA and CDR2 is FQGNSA. V lost 5 bases and J 6 bases, leaving 9 bases between the germline ends. This CDR3 is built from 12 residues. CDR3 sequence: CASSLSPDTQYF. Written as DNA, the CDR3 is TGTGCCAGCAGCCTAAGCCCCGATACGCAGTATTTT.

The chain is built from TRBV9 and TRBJ2-2, with 16 bases that match TRBD2. The germline V gene encodes CDR1 SGDLS and CDR2 YYNGEE. V lost 1 base, J lost 3 bases, and 9 bases stayed unmatched. The CDR3 length is 20 residues. This CDR3 reads CASSVRAGLAGGPYTGELFF. CDR3 DNA sequence: TGTGCCAGCAGCGTAAGGGCGGGACTAGCGGGGGGGCCGTACACCGGGGAGCTGTTTTTT.

As concerns this clone: Other DNA sequences in the sample encode the same CDR3. The chain is built from TRBV4-1 and TRBJ2-3, with TRBD2 identical over 14 bases. Looked up from germline, CDR1 is MGHRA and CDR2 is YSYEKL. This CDR3 is built from 18 residues. Trimming removed 2 bases from V and 0 bases from J; junction bases left unmatched: 4. The CDR3 spells CASSQRTSGGPSTDTQYF. DNA for the CDR3: TGCGCCAGCAGCCAACGGACTAGCGGGGGGCCAAGCACAGATACGCAGTATTTT.

CDR3 DNA: TGTGCCAGCAGCTTAGGAGACAGGGAACCGAACACTGAAGCTTTCTTT. It specifies CASSLGDREPNTEAFF. The chain carries TRBV7-8 and TRBJ1-1, with 7 bases matching TRBD1. The CDR3 spans 16 residues. Per germline, CDR1 SGHVS and CDR2 FQNEAQ. The V and J ends lost 1 base and 1 base, in that order; junction bases with no gene match: 6.